Presented here are 5 T cell receptor beta chains from one specimen sequenced in a study of blood T cell repertoires in COVID-19. Some clones are missing from TCRdb's copy, which holds only in-frame ones; the method was immunoSEQ multiplex PCR. This sample yields 200,000 or so clones, of which 80% to 90% are seen a single time; approximately 6% belongs to the top ten. The sequenced sample was peripheral blood. These receptors all come from a man aged 80 or over with acute or convalescent COVID-19.

This clone was seen a handful of times. This sequence joins TRBV5-1 and TRBJ1-1; D is undetermined. V dropped 4 bases and J dropped 0 bases, with 10 bases sitting between them. The CDR3 extends over 14 amino acids. Germline V CDR1 and CDR2: SGHRS, YFSETQ. The CDR3 is CASSHNSVNTEAFF. CDR3 bases: TGCGCCAGCAGCCATAATAGTGTGAACACTGAAGCTTTCTTT.

This chain links TRBV29-1 with TRBJ2-1, with 10 bases fitting TRBD1. The ends lost 8 bases at V and 10 bases at J; junction bases unmatched: 11. Germline lookup yields CDR1 SQVTM and CDR2 ANQGSEA. The CDR3 covers 13 residues. The CDR3: CSSTGTGVREQFF. The CDR3 region has the DNA TGCAGCTCCACAGGGACAGGGGTGCGCGAGCAGTTCTTC.

The rearrangement links TRBV12-2 to TRBJ2-7; the table calls TRBD2, which could not be checked here. TRBV12-2 is tagged as a pseudogene. The CDR3 covers 17 residues. The CDR3 DNA sequence: TGTGCAAGTCGCCGCTTAGGTCTAACGAGGAGTACGCACGAGCAGTACGTC. Translated, it gives CASRRLGLTRSTHEQYV.

The J gene is TRBJ2-4, the V gene TRBV7-9; the D gene is possibly TRBD1 (6 bases). Germline V gene sequence: CDR1 SEHNR, CDR2 FQNEAQ (reference sequence). The CDR3 runs to 16 residues. V dropped 4 bases and J dropped 0 bases, with 13 bases sitting between them. CDR3: CASSSGTPLAKNIQYF. The CDR3 DNA reads TGTGCCAGCAGCTCCGGGACACCTCTAGCCAAAAACATTCAGTACTTC.

This clone was counted a single time. The rearrangement links TRBV11-3 to TRBJ1-3; perhaps TRBD1 as D (6 bases). This CDR3 comprises 16 residues. Looked up from germline, CDR1 is SGHNT and CDR2 is YENEEA. V was shortened by 5 bases and J by 2 bases, with 16 bases between the two germline ends. The CDR3 reads CASSEGGDFAGNTIYF. The DNA of the CDR3 is TGTGCCAGCAGCGAGGGGGGGGACTTCGCTGGAAACACCATATATTTT.